These 10 T cell receptor beta chains were all obtained from the same sample, sequenced in a study of CD8 T cells in ankylosing spondylitis. MiXCR, applied by TCRdb to the 5' RACE reads, yields one record per CDR3 protein. The sample contains some 200,000 distinct CDR3 sequences, 10% to 15% of which appear only once. What was sequenced was blood, either unsorted or a sorted T cell fraction (not recorded which). Receptors originate from a male donor with ankylosing spondylitis or in good health (not recorded which).

This clonotype was recorded a few times. The DNA for the CDR3 is TGTGCCAGCAGCTTAGGTTTACGAGACCAAGGGCTTACGCAGTATTTT. Translated: CASSLGLRDQGLTQYF. This chain connects TRBV11-3 to TRBJ2-3; D uncertain. V lost 1 base and J lost 8, with 19 bases in between. The CDR3 consists of 16 residues. Looked up from germline, CDR1 is SGHNT and CDR2 is YENEEA.

This clonotype showed up just a few times. The rearrangement joins TRBV4-1 to TRBJ2-6; D is ambiguous. CDR3 length equals 15 residues. In germline, CDR1 is MGHRA, CDR2 YSYEKL. Trimming cost V 1 base and J 4 bases, with 8 bases left between them. CDR3 sequence (DNA): TGCGCCAGCAGCCAAGGGTTTCAGGGGGCCAACGTCCTGACTTTC. Its protein is CASSQGFQGANVLTF.

This clonotype was counted at least ten times. The rearrangement links TRBV6-1 to TRBJ2-1; 7 bases are a match to TRBD2. Germline assignment: CDR1 MNHNS and CDR2 SASEGT. The CDR3 extends over 14 amino acids. Losses at the gene ends were 5 bases for V and 7 bases for J; bases not matched to a gene: 8. DNA of the CDR3: TGTGCCAGCAGTCCAAGCGGGACCGGGAATGAGCAGTTCTTC. Its translation: CASSPSGTGNEQFF.

This clonotype was recorded a few times. The CDR3 DNA follows: TGTGCCAGCAGCTCCCCCCCAACGGAGAGCTACGAGCAGTACTTC. It is translated as CASSSPPTESYEQYF. The V call is TRBV5-6, the J call TRBJ2-7; D remains unclear. This CDR3 region has 15 residues. The V gene's germline CDR1 is SGHDT and CDR2 YYEEEE. V lost 3 bases and J lost 3, with 16 bases in between.

The CDR3 DNA follows: TGTGCCTGGGAGGGTTCCGAGTCCTACGAGCAGTACTTC. This codes for CAWEGSESYEQYF. The genes are TRBV30 and TRBJ2-7, with a tentative D call TRBD2 (5 bases). The germline gives CDR1 GTSNPN, CDR2 SVGIG (reference sequence). CDR3 size: 13 residues. V lost 5 bases to trimming and J lost 1 base, with 12 bases between them. Full variable domain (missing parts from reference TRBV30 and TRBJ2-7): SQTIHQWPATLVQPVGSPLSLECTVEGTSNPNLYWYRQAAGRGLQLLFYSVGIGQISSEVPQNLSASRPQDRQFILSSKKLLLSDSGFYLCAWEGSESYEQYFGPGTRLTVT.

In this sample, this clonotype turned up many times. The J gene is TRBJ2-1, the V gene TRBV5-6, with a weak D call TRBD2 (5 bases). The germline V gene has CDR1 SGHDT and CDR2 YYEEEE. There are 12 residues in the CDR3. V was pared by 1 base and J by 10 bases, with 9 bases between. CDR3 DNA sequence: TGTGCCAGCAGCTTGTGGATAGCGGAGCAGTTCTTC. Protein sequence: CASSLWIAEQFF.

This clonotype was seen only a few times. The chain employs TRBV4-1 and TRBJ1-2; perhaps TRBD1 as D (5 bases). Germline V gene data show CDR1 as MGHRA and CDR2 as YSYEKL. This CDR3 contains 17 residues. Trimming pared 0 bases from V and 3 bases from J, leaving 17 bases between. CDR3 in DNA: TGCGCCAGCAGCCAAGATTCCCGGGGGTCCCAATACTATGGCTACACCTTC. It codes for CASSQDSRGSQYYGYTF.

J is TRBJ1-4 and V is TRBV18; TRBD1 might be the D (5 bases). The CDR3 length is 19 residues. Germline assignment: CDR1 KGHSH and CDR2 LQKENI. V was clipped by 3 bases and J by 7 bases, with 27 bases between them. The CDR3 DNA follows: TGTGCCAGCTCACCTCCACTGTATGTTTTTCAGGGTTTGTCTGAAAAACTGTTTTTT. Translation: CASSPPLYVFQGLSEKLFF.

Ten or more counts support this clonotype. V gene TRBV29-1 combines with J gene TRBJ2-5; D uncertain. Germline lookup yields CDR1 SQVTM and CDR2 ANQGSEA. The V and J ends lost 1 base and 10 bases respectively, with 7 bases between them. The CDR3 has 10 residues. The CDR3 region has the DNA TGCAGCGTTGAAGCCTGGGACCAGTACTTC. Encoded protein: CSVEAWDQYF.

The rearrangement links TRBV9 to TRBJ1-1; D may be TRBD1 (5 bases). The CDR3 sequence is 15 residues long. Germline lookup yields CDR1 SGDLS and CDR2 YYNGEE. Trimming stripped 3 bases from V and 3 bases from J, with 15 bases between. The CDR3 loop is CASSAGTSGDTEAFF. CDR3 bases: TGTGCCAGCAGCGCAGGGACCTCAGGAGACACTGAAGCTTTCTTT.